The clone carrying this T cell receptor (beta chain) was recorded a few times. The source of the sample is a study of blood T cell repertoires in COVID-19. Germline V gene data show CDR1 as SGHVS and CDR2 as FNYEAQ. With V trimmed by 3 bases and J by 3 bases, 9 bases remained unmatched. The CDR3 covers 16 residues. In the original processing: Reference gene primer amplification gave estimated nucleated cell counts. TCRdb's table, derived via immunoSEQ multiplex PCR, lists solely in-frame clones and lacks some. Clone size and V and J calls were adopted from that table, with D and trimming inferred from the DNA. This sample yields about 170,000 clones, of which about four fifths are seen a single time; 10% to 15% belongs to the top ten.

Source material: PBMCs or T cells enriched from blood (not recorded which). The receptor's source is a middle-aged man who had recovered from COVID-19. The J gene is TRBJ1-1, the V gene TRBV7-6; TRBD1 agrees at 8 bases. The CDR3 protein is CASSFGVQGEDTEAFF. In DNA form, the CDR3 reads TGTGCCAGCAGCTTCGGAGTACAGGGGGAGGACACTGAAGCTTTCTTT.